Below are 10 T cell receptor beta chains sequenced from a single sample in a study of tumor and adjacent non-tumor tissue in lung cancer. The library came from three nested PCR rounds adapted from ARM-PCR protocols. TCRdb ran MiXCR on the multiplex PCR reads and lists one entry per CDR3 protein. This table holds about 86,000 distinct CDR3 sequences, roughly 77% found once. RNA was extracted from bulk tissue without any cell sorting. More than 3 cm separated this lung sample from the edge of the tumor. The sample comprised distant non-tumor lung tissue. These receptors all stem from a woman aged 45 to 65 with non-small cell lung cancer.

Details on this clonotype: It may be a read error: a sequence one base away is much more abundant. This sequence joins TRBV28 and TRBJ1-5, with D perhaps TRBD1 (6 bases). Germline V gives CDR1 MDHEN, CDR2 SYDVKM. There are 16 residues in the CDR3. V was trimmed by 4 bases and J by 7 bases, leaving 20 bases between them. The CDR3 sequence: CASSSEGRGYKQPQHF. DNA for the CDR3: TGTGCCAGCAGTTCGGAGGGCAGGGGATATAAGCAGCCCCAGCATTTT.

In this sample, this clonotype turned up a few times. Mismatch with germline at one junction end may stem from a read error. This chain uses TRBV6-1 with TRBJ2-5, with unresolved D. The CDR3 loop spans 13 amino acids. The V gene's germline CDR1 is MNHNS and CDR2 SASEGT. CDR3 bases: TGTGCCAGCAGTGTACAGAGCCGAGAGGCCCAGTACTTC. This sequence encodes CASSVQSREAQYF.

Turning to this clonotype: Here the CDR3 omits its conserved ending phenylalanine or tryptophan, so a read error is the likely source. J is TRBJ2-1 and V is TRBV28, with 8 bases fitting TRBD2. CDR1 is MDHEN, CDR2 SYDVKM, per germline. The CDR3 has 16 residues. The CDR3, as DNA: TGTGCGAGCAGTACCACTGGGACTAGGATTGAACTTGGGCAGTTCCTC. Its protein product is CASSTTGTRIELGQFL.

On this clonotype: One end of the junction does not line up with germline, which may come from a read error. The V and J genes are TRBV12-3 or TRBV12-4 and TRBJ2-5; possibly TRBD1 for D (5 bases). The length of the CDR3 is 14 residues. The CDR3 sequence is CASSFRQYQDTQYF. The CDR3 bases are TGTGCCAGCAGTTTCAGACAGTACCAAGATACCCAGTACTTC.

A remark on this clonotype: This may be a read error: a much more frequent sequence differs by one nucleotide. J is TRBJ1-4 and V is TRBV5-1; tentatively, D is TRBD1 (5 bases). The germline CDR1 and CDR2 sequences are SGHRS and YFSETQ. This CDR3 is built from 15 residues. The CDR3 nucleotides are TGCGCCAGCCGTCTCCAGGGAGGATGGAATGAAAAACTGTTGTTT. This codes for CASRLQGGWNEKLLF.

At least ten counts were recorded for this clonotype. The chain uses TRBV20-1 and TRBJ2-4; D is unclear. In germline, CDR1 is DFQATT, CDR2 SNEGSKA (reference sequence). This CDR3 comprises 11 residues. The V and J ends lost 7 bases and 9 bases respectively, with 13 bases between them. DNA for the CDR3: TGCAGTGTCCCGAGGACCGGCATTCAGTACTTC. Its protein is CSVPRTGIQYF.

A word on this clonotype: One end of the junction does not line up with germline, which may come from a read error. The chain is built from TRBV5-5 and TRBJ2-7; D remains unclear. The CDR3 is made up of 13 amino acids. Germline loops: CDR1 SGHKS, CDR2 YYEKEE (reference sequence). The CDR3 coding sequence is TGTGCCAGCAGCGGGGAACAGCTGTACGAGCAATACTTC. Its translation is CASSGEQLYEQYF.

Concerning this clonotype itself: The germline gene is not matched at one end of the junction; a read error may be the cause. This chain uses TRBV4-2 with TRBJ1-5; D gene uncertain. The CDR3 has 15 amino acids. Germline assignment: CDR1 LGHNA and CDR2 YNFKEQ. CDR3: CASSQDLTSKRPQHF. The CDR3 nucleotides read TGTGCCAGCAGCCAAGACCTCACTAGCAAACGGCCCCAGCATTTC.

As regards this clonotype: It may be a read error: a sequence one base away is much more abundant. V gene TRBV20-1 combines with J gene TRBJ1-5, with D perhaps TRBD1 (5 bases). The CDR3 spans 14 residues. Germline CDR1 reads DFQATT; CDR2 reads SNEGSKA (reference sequence). CDR3: CSAPGGGEHQSQHF. As DNA, the CDR3 is TGCAGTGCCCCCGGGGGAGGGGAACATCAGTCCCAGCATTTT.

Concerning this clonotype: One end of the junction fails to match germline, which may point to a read error. The V and J genes are TRBV11-2 and TRBJ2-1; D may be TRBD2 (5 bases). This CDR3 has 15 amino acids. Germline V gene sequence: CDR1 SGHAT, CDR2 FQNNGV. The CDR3 DNA sequence: TGTGCCAGCAGTCCAGGACTCATCTCCTACGATGAGCAGTTCTTC. This sequence encodes CASSPGLISYDEQFF.